These 5 T cell receptor beta chains originate from one sample sequenced in a study of CD8+CD57+ T cells in acquired aplastic anemia (dated by TCRdb to 2017 to 2018). The listed sequencing device is Illumina HiSeq 2000. Genomic DNA served as template for TCR beta VDJ combination and CDR3 sequence profiling. The raw public reads went through TCRdb reprocessing: fastp at Q25, MiXCR clone calling, in-frame beta chains kept. Records with the same CDR3 protein are collapsed into one entry carrying the most frequent genes and DNA. For this sample the table gives about 130,000 distinct CDR3 sequences, of which over 45% were detected only once. The ten most abundant clones make up around 2.5% of the sample. The sample consisted of sorted CD4+, CD8+, or CD8+CD57+ T cells (not recorded which) from PBMCs. All receptors come from a human donor in good health, serving as a control.

This clonotype was recorded many times. The chain is built from TRBV20-1 and TRBJ1-1, with 7 bases aligning to TRBD1. V lost 0 bases, J lost 1 base, and 2 bases stayed unmatched. Germline V gives CDR1 DFQATT, CDR2 SNEGSKA (reference sequence). The CDR3 loop spans 14 amino acids. The CDR3 DNA reads as TGCAGTGCTAGAGATCACAGGGGGAACACTGAAGCTTTCTTT. Its protein product is CSARDHRGNTEAFF.

This clonotype was recorded many times. The chain recombines TRBV4-2 with TRBJ1-2, with TRBD1 as a possible D gene (6 bases). CDR1 is LGHNA, CDR2 YNFKEQ, per germline. V lost 3 bases and J 4 bases, leaving 15 bases between the germline ends. This CDR3 has 15 amino acids. CDR3 sequence (DNA): TGTGCCAGCAGCCATGGACAAACAGGGCCCTATGGCTACACCTTC. Translated, it gives CASSHGQTGPYGYTF.

The genes are TRBV7-6 and TRBJ1-2; 9 nucleotides match TRBD1. The CDR3 extends over 16 amino acids. The J segment lost 2 bases and the V segment lost 4 bases, leaving 8 bases of the junction unmatched. The germline V gene has CDR1 SGHVS and CDR2 FNYEAQ. The CDR3 is CASSSTGGGKNYGYTF. The CDR3 DNA follows: TGTGCCAGCAGCTCGACAGGGGGAGGAAAAAACTATGGCTACACCTTC.

This clonotype occurred a few times. A much bigger clone sits one base away, suggesting this may be a read error. V gene TRBV2 combines with J gene TRBJ2-2; perhaps TRBD2 as D (6 bases). Germline V gene data show CDR1 as SNHLY and CDR2 as FYNNEI. This CDR3 spans 14 amino acids. Deletions cut 6 bases from V and 9 bases from J, with 17 bases between. CDR3 amino acids: CASSQGLSERELFF. In DNA form, the CDR3 reads TGTGCCAGCAGCCAAGGACTATCAGAGCGGGAGCTGTTTTTT.

This clonotype was seen repeatedly, ten times or more. The gene calls are TRBV12-3 or TRBV12-4 and TRBJ1-2, with a possible D match to TRBD1 (5 bases). The CDR3 is 13 amino acids. Between the trimmed V and J ends, which lost 6 bases and 7 bases, there was a span of 15 bases. CDR3 loop: CASRAPLGGGYTF. The CDR3 coding sequence is TGTGCCAGCAGAGCCCCACTTGGGGGTGGCTACACCTTC.